This T cell receptor (beta chain) was sequenced during a study of long-term antiretroviral therapy in people with HIV (dated by TCRdb to between 2021 and 2024). Context from the whole study: The earliest samples were collected roughly a decade before the 2015 WHO recommendation for immediate ART, at a time when ART was usually postponed until CD4 counts fell. A total of under 250 cryopreserved PBMC samples were contributed to the cohort by 30 adults with confirmed HIV infection, with samples collected serially over a mean of approximately 6 years (range 1-12). Of the roughly 30 participants with HIV, ten to eleven were female. Whether ART initiation and durable HIV suppression were associated with changes in peripheral blood TRB repertoire composition and diversity was tested in a retrospective serial study. No cross-contamination during QIAcube processing turned up in test extractions that ran a monoclonal T-cell line alongside 33 polyclonal samples.

Overall results and qualifications from the work: At every time point, the repertoire was dominated by expanded TRB clones first identified before ART initiation, although this dominance fluctuated and, in many PLHIV, declined after ART. HIV repertoires had narrower CDR3 length ranges than controls, and the network structure suggested an antigen-experienced repertoire that shifted only slightly toward naive after ART. Samples dated from the mid-2000s to the late 2010s, and the ART regimens used may be less effective than current ones. Unsorted PBMC were profiled instead of sorted CD4+ and CD8+ T cells because pre-ART samples had limited cell numbers. ART initiation was associated with a significant increase in TRB diversity, but diversity stayed significantly below transplant donor controls even after long-term ART. Limited PBMC availability meant only the TCR beta chain was sequenced, without alpha chain pairing. Inferences about post-ART repertoire changes are limited because no data were available on ART adherence, viral resistance or therapy changes.

Its CDR3 holds 16 amino acids, cysteine through phenylalanine. The DNA shown is the 48-base CDR3, in frame from base 1. Based on the germline V gene, the CDR1 and CDR2 sequences are SGDLS and YYNGEE. Relative to germline, V is 4 bases shorter and J is 3 bases shorter, with 17 bases between their ends. To note about this clone: Its antigen specificity is not known. No base-level quality is on record; no much larger clone is a single base apart.

Inclusion was restricted to participants for whom at least one PBMC sample before ART initiation and at least two post-ART samples were available. Every participant with HIV received treatment in the United States of America. Before DNA extraction, cryopreserved samples containing about 0.95-10 million PBMC were thawed and washed. At the time of the earliest PBMC sample for each participant with HIV, ages ranged from about 20 to 55 years. Per participant, PBMC samples came from 1-4 timepoints prior to ART initiation and 2-8 timepoints following ART initiation, for a median of 7 samples. For every participant, serial HIV viral load, CD4+ T-cell count, ART history and demographic data were obtained. Genomic DNA was extracted from unsorted PBMC with a Qiagen kit on a QIAcube, with processing performed in batches of 12 samples. The immunoSEQ hsTCRB v3.0 assay was used at survey level resolution for TRB variable region sequencing. The targeted TRB sequencing depth was about 35,000-55,000 T-cell genomes per sample. Pooled TRB libraries were sequenced on an Illumina MiSeq with a v3 150-cycle kit. From the authors' description of their analysis: Repertoire analysis was run in R within a reproducible Nextflow workflow that covered QC, data transformation and analysis. LymphoSeq2, an R package for exploring AIRR-Seq data, was used to implement custom analyses. A few samples that yielded fewer than 5000 total TRB sequences were excluded, so that fewer than 250 HIV repertoires were analyzed. Among the 180 to 200 HIV repertoires that were kept, some 60 were collected before ART initiation and some 130 were collected after ART initiation. Repertoires were downsampled to 5000 TRB nucleotide sequences, and summary statistics were averaged over 100 downsampling iterations. Only TRB sequences with CDR3 regions of at least seven amino acids were retained for analysis. Diversity was assessed using a clonality score derived from Shannon entropy and using the Gini coefficient. In the repertoire networks, any two of the top 5000 CDR3 amino acid sequences were connected whenever the two sequences differed by an edit distance of one. For TRB CDR3 amino acid sequences, GLIPH2 was used to predict antigen specificity groups and MHC restriction. To flag known CMV, EBV, HIV or tissue antigen associations, CDR3 amino acid sequences were matched against VDJdb and McPAS-TCR. Pre-ART, post-ART and control groups were compared with Wilcoxon signed-rank tests and Holm-Bonferroni correction. TCRdb provides this immuneACCESS table in a form limited to in-frame rearrangements. Some clones are lacking; in checked studies, under half of them reflect an unresolved V gene, and why the rest are absent is not known. V and J calls and clone size follow that table, whereas D and trimming were derived from the DNA. The sample table holds over 25,000 clones, of which about 87% were seen once. The ten largest clones represent approximately 8.3% of the sample.

Recombination linked TRBV9 to TRBJ1-3; the D segment cannot be called with confidence. The sample was unsorted PBMCs, taken 3.2 years before starting antiretroviral therapy. The sequence came from a man aged 45-65 years with HIV. The bases are TGTGCCAGCAGCTCGCATCCGCTCGGCCTTGGAAACACCATATATTTT. Its translation reads: CASSSHPLGLGNTIYF. Reference TRBV9 and TRBJ1-3 genes cover what lies past the CDR3, so the full variable domain is DSGVTQTPKHLITATGQRVTLRCSPRSGDLSVYWYQQSLDQGLQFLIQYYNGEERAKGNILERFSAQQFPDLHSELNLSSLELGDSALYFCASSSHPLGLGNTIYFGEGSWLTVV.